The present TCR beta chain was sequenced within a study of blood T cell repertoires in COVID-19. Study in general: Both acute and convalescent COVID-19 samples were obtained from the United States, Italy and Spain. The cDNA or gDNA used as material had been derived from T cells, B-cell-depleted T cells, or PBMCs.

CDR3 length: 14 residues. Germline loops: CDR1 SGHTA, CDR2 FQGNSA. Original data processing: Amplified reference gene primers provided the basis for estimating nucleated cell counts. Some clones are missing from TCRdb's copy, which holds only in-frame ones; the method was immunoSEQ multiplex PCR. That table supplies the V and J calls and clone size; D and trimming were determined from the DNA. The top ten clones hold roughly a fifth of a sample with approximately 160,000 clones, about 80% of them seen once. On this clone: At one end the junction does not follow the germline gene, possibly because of a read error.

The chain recombines TRBV7-2 with TRBJ2-7, with 11 positions matching TRBD2. The specimen was peripheral blood. This sequence was found in a woman of 80 years or more with acute or convalescent COVID-19. The CDR3 DNA is TGTGCCAGCAGCGTAGCGGGAGGGCCCTACGAGCAGTACTTC. Translating gives CASSVAGGPYEQYF.